This TCR beta chain came from a study of brain T cells in children with intractable seizures. Findings and limits, study-wide: Viral specificity was inferred only from CDR3 similarity; HCMV serostatus was unknown. Clones missing pre-surgery may reflect undersampling of that blood sample.

This clone was seen a few times. Its antigen remains unknown. The sample's time point: blood from clinic visit 5 months post-surgery; TSC patient then seizure free. Only cases whose brain tissue showed the highest T cell transcript signatures were sequenced. Patients received at least one anti-epileptic drug before surgery. Looked up from germline, CDR1 is SGDLS and CDR2 is YYNGEE. V lost 3 bases to trimming and J lost 8 bases, with 6 bases between them. There are 11 residues in the CDR3. Libraries were prepared by immunoSEQ multiplex PCR; TCRdb keeps only in-frame clonotypes and omits some of them. The sample includes 340,000 or so clones, over 85% of them seen just once.

The material sequenced was peripheral blood, taken more than 4 months after surgery. V and J are TRBV9 and TRBJ2-1; no firm D call. The TCR originated in a boy under two years old with tuberous sclerosis and intractable seizures. The CDR3 loop reads CASSANDEQFF. CDR3 DNA sequence: TGTGCCAGCAGCGCAAATGATGAGCAGTTCTTC.